These 3 T cell receptor beta chains were sequenced from one sample in a study of CD8 T cells in ankylosing spondylitis. TCRdb reprocessed the 5' RACE reads via MiXCR and lists one record per CDR3 protein. The sample consists of some 120,000 distinct CDR3 sequences, about 7% of them appearing once. The sequenced sample was blood, either unsorted or a sorted T cell fraction (not recorded which). The receptors shown here come from a male donor with ankylosing spondylitis or in good health (not recorded which).

This clonotype was observed at least ten times. The J gene is TRBJ2-2, the V gene TRBV6-1; 8 bases fit TRBD1. The CDR3 totals 15 residues. V dropped 6 bases and J dropped 4; count of bases not matched to a gene: 7. Germline V gives CDR1 MNHNS, CDR2 SASEGT. CDR3 DNA sequence: TGTGCCAGCAGACCCGGACAGGGCCGCACCGGGGAGCTGTTTTTT. It encodes CASRPGQGRTGELFF.

This clonotype came up many times. The chain is built from TRBV3-1 and TRBJ1-1; D is perhaps TRBD1 (6 bases). CDR3 length: 14 amino acids. V lost 5 bases and J 1 base, leaving 11 bases between the germline ends. Per germline, CDR1 LGHDT and CDR2 YNNKEL (reference sequence). DNA for the CDR3: TGTGCCAGCAGCTCACGGGGGGCGAACACTGAAGCTTTCTTT. Its translation is CASSSRGANTEAFF.

This clonotype occurred many times. This chain uses TRBV7-2 with TRBJ2-4; possibly TRBD1 or TRBD2 for D (6 bases each). Trimming took 6 bases from V and 8 from J, leaving 17 bases between them. The CDR3 spans 14 residues. Germline V gives CDR1 SGHTA, CDR2 FQGNSA. The chain's CDR3 is CASRRPGARDIQYF. The CDR3 DNA sequence: TGTGCCAGCAGACGTCCGGGGGCCAGGGACATTCAGTACTTC.